The entry that follows covers one T cell receptor (beta chain) sequence. TCRdb re-called the 5' RACE reads through MiXCR, storing one row per CDR3 protein. The profile covers around 530,000 distinct CDR3 sequences, with roughly a sixth appearing a single time and about 18% taken by the ten largest. This entry comes from a study of T cells after yellow fever vaccination. Study-wide background: Researchers used SMART-Seq v4 Ultra Low Input to prepare fractions that had low cell numbers.

Trimming cost V 6 bases and J 9 bases; bases outside gene matches: 6. From germline, CDR1 is DFQATT and CDR2 SNEGSKA (reference sequence). This CDR3 has 13 amino acids. The origin of this receptor is a man aged 18 to 29 who received the YFV17D yellow fever vaccine. The chain links TRBV20-1 to TRBJ1-6; TRBD1 matches at 9 bases. This sample comprised PBMCs, obtained around 5 days after the first yellow fever vaccination. The CDR3 protein is CSATGGAGSPLHF. DNA of the CDR3: TGCAGTGCCACAGGGGGCGCAGGTTCACCCCTCCACTTT.